This is a list of T cell receptor beta chains from one sample in a study of OX40 agonist ivuxolimab in advanced cancers. The method was immunoSEQ multiplex PCR; TCRdb's version includes in-frame clones alone and lacks a portion of them. Of fewer than 120,000 clones listed, roughly 87% are singletons. Sequenced material: CD4+ or CD8+ T cells sorted from blood, taken in a trial of the OX40 agonist ivuxolimab. The receptor set was obtained from an adult with an advanced solid tumor such as melanoma, head and neck, liver or kidney cancer. CDR3s include the opening cysteine and the closing phenylalanine or tryptophan. D genes are given only for firm matches. Size values are once, few and many counts, or a class for expanded clones, and some rows have none.

>TRBJ2-5|-|TRBV6-6|-
CASSTGDQETQYF
TGTGCCAGCAGTACTGGGGATCAAGAGACCCAGTACTTC
>TRBJ1-6|-|TRBV9|-
CASSVRGDHSPLHF
TGTGCCAGCAGCGTTAGGGGGGACCATTCACCCCTCCACTTT
>TRBJ2-5|-|TRBV7-8|TRBD2
CASSLFGGGAPGETQYF
TGTGCCAGCAGCTTATTCGGCGGGGGGGCTCCCGGAGAGACCCAGTACTTC
>TRBJ2-7|-|TRBV5-4|TRBD2
CASSHGGLGGYEQYF
TGTGCCAGCAGCCACGGGGGACTAGGGGGCTACGAGCAGTACTTC
>TRBJ2-7|once|TRBV28|TRBD2
CASTPTGLAGDSYYEQYF
TGTGCCAGCACCCCGACGGGGCTAGCGGGCGATTCATACTACGAGCAGTACTTC
>TRBJ2-7|-|TRBV7-9|TRBD1
CASSSGTGDSYEQYF
TGTGCCAGCAGTTCCGGGACAGGGGATTCCTACGAGCAGTACTTC
>TRBJ1-1|-|TRBV18|TRBD1
CASSPTGTGTGMNTEAFF
TGTGCCAGCTCACCCACTGGAACCGGGACAGGGATGAACACTGAAGCTTTCTTT
>TRBJ2-7|-|TRBV27|-
CASRDAGLYEQYF
TGTGCCAGCAGGGACGCAGGGCTCTACGAGCAGTACTTC
>TRBJ1-2|-|TRBV11-2|-
CASSSLRTPKVDGYTF
TGTGCCAGCAGCTCCTTAAGGACGCCCAAAGTTGATGGCTACACCTTC
>TRBJ2-3|-|TRBV5-4|TRBD2
CASSPIRAGPRVTQYF
TGTGCCAGCAGCCCCATAAGAGCGGGGCCGCGGGTGACGCAGTATTTT
>TRBJ1-1|once|TRBV7-2|-
CASSIADGLEAFF
TGTGCCAGCAGCATCGCGGACGGCCTTGAAGCTTTCTTT
>TRBJ1-4|-|TRBV9|TRBD1
CASSATGVGEKLFF
TGTGCCAGCAGCGCCACAGGGGTCGGGGAAAAACTGTTTTTT
>TRBJ1-6|-|TRBV5-1|-
CASSGASPNSPLHF
TGCGCCAGCAGCGGGGCATCCCCTAATTCACCCCTCCACTTT
>TRBJ2-1|-|TRBV6-6|-
CASSYDGGSSYNEQFF
TGTGCCAGCAGTTACGACGGGGGTAGCTCCTACAATGAGCAGTTCTTC
>TRBJ2-1|few|TRBV7-9|-
CASSYSGGEQFF
TGTGCCAGCAGCTATTCCGGTGGAGAGCAGTTCTTC
>TRBJ1-3|-|TRBV7-8|-
CASSSRMQGSGNTIYF
TGTGCCAGCAGCTCCCGGATGCAGGGCTCTGGAAACACCATATATTTT
>TRBJ1-3|-|TRBV11-2|TRBD1
CASSPIQGAGWDF
TGTGCCAGCAGCCCTATTCAGGGGGCTGGCTGGGATTTT
>TRBJ2-1|-|TRBV11-3|-
CASSPDSSYNEQFF
TGTGCCAGCAGCCCAGATTCATCCTACAATGAGCAGTTCTTC
>TRBJ1-2|-|TRBV7-2|-
CASSLVQPNYGYTF
TGTGCCAGCAGCTTAGTTCAGCCGAACTATGGCTACACCTTC
>TRBJ2-7|-|TRBV18|-
CASSPIAEYETYEQYF
TGTGCCAGCTCACCAATCGCGGAATATGAGACCTACGAGCAGTACTTC
>TRBJ2-1|-|TRBV7-7|TRBD2
CASSLASGTSDEQFF
TGTGCTAGCAGCTTAGCGAGCGGGACTTCTGATGAGCAGTTCTTC
>TRBJ2-7|-|TRBV4-2|TRBD1
CASSHPTGVGSYEQYF
TGTGCCAGCAGCCACCCTACAGGGGTGGGCTCCTACGAGCAGTACTTC
>TRBJ2-2|-|TRBV6-5|TRBD1
CASFGQGNGTGELFF
TGTGCCAGTTTTGGACAGGGAAATGGCACCGGGGAGCTGTTTTTT
>TRBJ2-5|-|TRBV5-4|TRBD2
CASSTGTSGSISKETQYF
TGTGCCAGCAGCACCGGGACTAGCGGGAGTATATCGAAAGAGACCCAGTACTTC
>TRBJ2-3|once|TRBV18|-
CASSPRGLYTDTQYF
TGTGCCAGCTCACCACGGGGACTCTACACAGATACGCAGTATTTT
>TRBJ2-2|-|TRBV10-2|TRBD1
CASSESKRTGYTGELFF
TGCGCCAGCAGTGAGTCGAAAAGGACAGGGTACACCGGGGAGCTGTTTTTT
>TRBJ2-5|-|TRBV6-1|-
CASSEAQGTQYF
TGTGCCAGCAGTGAAGCGCAGGGGACCCAGTACTTC
>TRBJ2-1|-|TRBV18|TRBD1
CASSPAVGQEYNEQFF
TGTGCCAGCTCACCGGCTGTGGGACAGGAATACAATGAGCAGTTCTTC
>TRBJ1-6|-|TRBV30|-
CAWSAGSPGGSPLHF
TGTGCCTGGAGCGCCGGTAGCCCCGGGGGTTCACCCCTCCACTTT
>TRBJ1-1|-|TRBV11-3|-
CASSSGTVNTEAFF
TGTGCCAGCAGCTCCGGGACGGTGAACACTGAAGCTTTCTTT
>TRBJ2-3|-|TRBV25-1|-
CASSERGVGDTQYF
TGTGCCAGCAGTGAGAGAGGCGTCGGGGATACGCAGTATTTT
>TRBJ2-3|-|TRBV27|TRBD1
CASSLPTGTDTQYF
TGTGCCAGCAGTTTACCGACAGGGACAGATACGCAGTATTTT
>TRBJ2-2|-|TRBV13|TRBD1
CASSPRDRAISSGELFF
TGTGCCAGCAGCCCCCGGGACAGAGCCATCTCATCCGGGGAGCTGTTTTTT
>TRBJ2-2|-|TRBV7-2|-
CASSLRATNTGELFF
TGTGCCAGCAGCTTACGCGCCACGAACACCGGGGAGCTGTTTTTT
>TRBJ2-5|-|TRBV18|-
CASSPLREETQYF
TGTGCCAGCTCACCGTTGAGAGAAGAGACCCAGTACTTC
>TRBJ2-3|once|TRBV9|-
CASRVGLASTDTQYF
TGTGCCAGCAGGGTGGGTCTAGCGAGCACAGATACGCAGTATTTT
>TRBJ2-5|once|TRBV4-3|TRBD2
CASSQVGTSGGAGETQYF
TGCGCCAGCAGCCAAGTCGGGACTAGCGGGGGGGCCGGGGAGACCCAGTACTTC
>TRBJ2-3|-|TRBV4-1|-
CASSQGSPRLDTQYF
TGCGCCAGCAGCCAAGGGTCGCCTCGGTTAGATACGCAGTATTTT
>TRBJ2-1|-|TRBV12-5|TRBD2
CASGSGLAGDNEQFF
TGTGCTAGTGGATCCGGACTAGCGGGGGACAATGAGCAGTTCTTC
>TRBJ1-6|few|TRBV27|-
CASSFGPHGNSPLHF
TGTGCCAGCAGTTTTGGGCCTCACGGGAATTCACCCCTCCACTTT
>TRBJ2-7|-|TRBV5-1|TRBD1
CASSFGTGVYEQYF
TGCGCCAGCAGCTTCGGGACAGGGGTTTACGAGCAGTACTTC
>TRBJ2-7|-|TRBV7-2|-
CASSLGQEKSEQYF
TGTGCCAGCAGCTTAGGACAGGAGAAATCCGAGCAGTACTTC
>TRBJ2-5|-|TRBV28|-
CASSLQWGRNPNSDRPETQYF
TGTGCCAGCAGTTTACAGTGGGGCCGGAATCCGAACAGCGACAGGCCAGAGACCCAGTACTTC
>TRBJ2-7|-|TRBV19|-
CASSIQDSSYEQYF
TGTGCCAGTAGTATCCAGGACAGCTCCTACGAGCAGTACTTC
>TRBJ1-2|once|TRBV25-1|TRBD1
CASASGTGAYGYTF
TGTGCCAGCGCTTCCGGGACAGGGGCCTATGGCTACACCTTC
>TRBJ2-7|-|TRBV5-1|TRBD1
CASSLGQGGYEQYF
TGCGCCAGCAGCCTAGGACAGGGGGGTTACGAGCAGTACTTC
>TRBJ2-2|-|TRBV6-1|TRBD2
CASSGGLAANTGELFF
TGTGCCAGCAGTGGGGGACTAGCGGCGAACACCGGGGAGCTGTTTTTT
>TRBJ1-5|-|TRBV28|TRBD1
CASRKRQGFFQPQHF
TGTGCCAGCAGGAAACGACAGGGCTTCTTTCAGCCCCAGCATTTT
>TRBJ2-7|once|TRBV7-9|-
CASSLLAAKGVYEQYF
TGTGCCAGCTCCTTGCTGGCAGCCAAGGGAGTCTACGAGCAGTACTTC
>TRBJ2-7|-|TRBV29-1|TRBD1
CSVAGQGASSFLRYEQYF
TGCAGCGTTGCCGGGCAGGGGGCATCGTCGTTCCTCCGATACGAGCAGTACTTC
>TRBJ2-5|-|TRBV7-2|-
CASSRETGTQYF
TGTGCCAGCAGCCGAGAGACAGGCACCCAGTACTTC
>TRBJ1-3|-|TRBV6-1|TRBD1
CASREGQGGNTIYF
TGTGCCAGCAGGGAGGGACAGGGAGGAAACACCATATATTTT
>TRBJ2-1|-|TRBV6-5|-
CASSHPANLQWFF
TGTGCCAGCAGCCACCCCGCGAACCTGCAATGGTTCTTC
>TRBJ2-5|-|TRBV6-6|-
CASSLTEGGETQYF
TGTGCCAGCAGTCTTACTGAGGGCGGGGAGACCCAGTACTTC
>TRBJ1-6|few|TRBV6-1|-
CATDKNNSPLHF
TGTGCCACGGACAAGAATAATTCACCCCTCCACTTT
>TRBJ1-1|-|TRBV19|-
CASSMSAGENTEAFF
TGTGCCAGTAGTATGTCGGCAGGGGAGAACACTGAAGCTTTCTTT
>TRBJ2-7|-|TRBV9|TRBD2
CASSGSTSGSYEQYF
TGTGCCAGCAGCGGATCGACTAGCGGGTCCTACGAGCAGTACTTC
>TRBJ2-6|-|TRBV2|-
CASRGLSSGANVLTF
TGTGCCAGCAGGGGACTGAGCTCTGGGGCCAACGTCCTGACTTTC
>TRBJ1-2|few|TRBV5-4|TRBD1
CASSPDRNYGYTF
TGTGCCAGCAGCCCGGACAGGAACTATGGCTACACCTTC